Below, 18 T cell receptor beta chains from the same sample are listed, as sequenced in a study of beta chain features in type 1 diabetes. Every isolated RNA sample was fully reverse transcribed, so sequencing captured expressed TCRB transcripts. Produced via immunoSEQ multiplex PCR; TCRdb's table is partial and in-frame only. The sample holds roughly 240,000 clones, roughly an eighth seen once. Specimen: naive CD4+ T cells from blood. These receptors originate from a woman aged 40 to 49 in good health.

This clone was detected a few times. CDR3 coding DNA: TGCAGCGTTGGCGGGCAGGGCACAGATACGCAGTATTTT. Its protein is CSVGGQGTDTQYF. The rearrangement joins TRBV29-1 to TRBJ2-3, with a weak D call TRBD2 (5 bases). V was cut by 4 bases and J by 1 base, with 9 bases left in between. The CDR3 runs 13 residues. Germline V lookup: CDR1 SQVTM, CDR2 ANQGSEA.

This clone was seen only a few times. The rearrangement uses TRBV7-2 and TRBJ2-7; 15 bases are shared with TRBD2. This CDR3 comprises 17 residues. The germline V gene encodes CDR1 SGHTA and CDR2 FQGNSA. J lost 0 bases, V lost 2 bases, and 2 bases had no gene match. The CDR3 region is CASSLMGLAGGSYEQYF. CDR3 sequence (DNA): TGTGCCAGCAGCTTAATGGGACTAGCGGGGGGCTCCTACGAGCAGTACTTC.

This chain connects TRBV5-1 to TRBJ2-3; D ambiguous. There are 15 residues in the CDR3. Trimming cost V 0 bases and J 2 bases, with 10 bases left between them. Looked up from germline, CDR1 is SGHRS and CDR2 is YFSETQ. CDR3 coding DNA: TGCGCCAGCAGCTTGGCGGAGTTAAACACAGATACGCAGTATTTT. Translation: CASSLAELNTDTQYF.

V and J are TRBV7-9 and TRBJ1-5; the match to TRBD1 covers 7 bases. CDR1 is SEHNR and CDR2 is FQNEAQ in the germline V gene (reference sequence). The ends lost 5 bases at V and 6 bases at J; junction bases unmatched: 10. The CDR3 is 15 amino acids. Here the CDR3 DNA reads TGTGCCAGCAGCCAAGAGGGGCAGGGGGGTCAGCCCCAGCATTTT. Translation gives CASSQEGQGGQPQHF.

The chain joins TRBV6-1 to TRBJ2-4; D call uncertain. The CDR3 is made up of 11 amino acids. Per the germline V gene, CDR1 is MNHNS and CDR2 is SASEGT. The CDR3 DNA is TGTGTGGCGGCCCGGGAAAACATTCAGTACTTC. Translating gives CVAARENIQYF.

This sequence joins TRBV29-1 and TRBJ1-2; D perhaps matches TRBD1 (5 bases). The CDR3 is 11 amino acids. Germline CDR1 is SQVTM and CDR2 is ANQGSEA. V was trimmed by 4 bases and J by 8 bases, leaving 11 bases between them. CDR3 DNA sequence: TGCAGCGTTGGGACACCTGGAGGCTACACCTTC. Protein: CSVGTPGGYTF.

J is TRBJ1-5 and V is TRBV7-9; possibly TRBD1 for D (6 bases). The CDR3 spans 19 residues. The V gene lost 1 base and the J gene lost 0 bases, with 19 bases spanning the gap. Germline V gives CDR1 SEHNR, CDR2 FQNEAQ (reference sequence). CDR3 in amino acids: CASSLESTWGQLSNQPQHF. DNA of the CDR3: TGTGCCAGCAGCTTAGAGAGCACGTGGGGGCAGCTTAGCAATCAGCCCCAGCATTTT.

This clone was observed a handful of times. V gene TRBV28 combines with J gene TRBJ1-4; D is undetermined. Germline V gene sequence: CDR1 MDHEN, CDR2 SYDVKM. This CDR3 region has 14 residues. V was trimmed by 5 bases and J by 0 bases, leaving 7 bases between them. CDR3 protein: CASSKLSTNEKLFF. The DNA for the CDR3 is TGTGCCAGCAGTAAACTTTCAACTAATGAAAAACTGTTTTTT.

The J gene is TRBJ2-2, the V gene TRBV29-1; perhaps TRBD2 as D (6 bases). The CDR3 has 14 amino acids. The V end was cut by 1 base, the J end by 1 base, with 7 bases between. Germline-derived CDR1 and CDR2 are SQVTM and ANQGSEA. The CDR3: CSVEGGENTGELFF. The DNA of the CDR3 is TGCAGCGTTGAAGGGGGGGAGAACACCGGGGAGCTGTTTTTT.

The table lists this clone with a few counts. The chain uses TRBV29-1 and TRBJ2-3, with TRBD2 identical over 8 bases. V gave up 6 bases and J gave up 6 bases; unmatched junction bases: 11. Germline loops: CDR1 SQVTM, CDR2 ANQGSEA. This CDR3 is built from 14 residues. DNA for the CDR3: TGCAGCGTCGACGGTAGCGGGGCTTCGGATACGCAGTATTTT. Its translation: CSVDGSGASDTQYF.

This clone came up a few times. This chain joins TRBV7-2 and TRBJ2-7; TRBD1 aligns across 8 bases. V shed 5 bases, J shed 5 bases, and the junction held 8 bases outside the gene matches. Germline V gene data show CDR1 as SGHTA and CDR2 as FQGNSA. The CDR3 sequence is 14 residues long. CDR3 DNA: TGTGCCAGCAGCCCACCCCGGGACAGGCACGAGCAGTACTTC. Amino acids: CASSPPRDRHEQYF.

The V and J genes are TRBV11-2 and TRBJ2-3, with TRBD2 matching over 8 bases. This CDR3 has 13 residues. Germline V gene sequence: CDR1 SGHAT, CDR2 FQNNGV. The J segment lost 3 bases and the V segment lost 10 bases, leaving 6 bases of the junction unmatched. CDR3 in DNA: TGTGCCATCAGGACTAGCAGTACAGATACGCAGTATTTT. Its protein is CAIRTSSTDTQYF.

Here the CDR3 DNA reads TGTGCCAGCAGCCAAGGTCCGGGACTAGCGACAGATACGCAGTATTTT. This encodes CASSQGPGLATDTQYF. The chain recombines TRBV14 with TRBJ2-3, with 10 bases fitting TRBD2. CDR3 length: 16 amino acids. Germline V gene data show CDR1 as SGHDN and CDR2 as FVKESK. Unmatched junction bases numbered 4, after V lost 1 base and J lost 3 bases.

A few counts support this clone. V usage is TRBV11-2 and J usage is TRBJ2-3; 9 positions match TRBD1. After removal of 5 bases from V and 2 bases from J, the junction contained 8 bases not matched to a gene. CDR1 and CDR2 (germline): SGHAT, FQNNGV. The CDR3 covers 16 residues. This CDR3 reads CASSKRDRVSTDTQYF. CDR3 DNA sequence: TGTGCCAGCAGCAAGAGGGACAGGGTTTCCACAGATACGCAGTATTTT.

In its sample, this clone was seen a few times. The CDR3 sequence: CASRASGRTDTQYF. In DNA, the CDR3 is TGTGCCAGCAGGGCTAGCGGGCGAACAGATACGCAGTATTTT. V is TRBV7-9 and J is TRBJ2-3, with 8 bases lining up with TRBD2. This CDR3 has 14 residues. Germline lookup yields CDR1 SEHNR and CDR2 FQNEAQ (reference sequence). The V and J ends lost 6 bases and 3 bases, in that order; junction bases with no gene match: 5.

This clone has a handful of counts. The genes are TRBV6-1 and TRBJ2-3, with a weak D call TRBD2 (6 bases). This CDR3 is 13 amino acids long. Germline V gene sequence: CDR1 MNHNS, CDR2 SASEGT. The V and J ends lost 7 bases and 1 base respectively, with 9 bases between them. CDR3 coding DNA: TGTGCCAGCAACAAGCGGGGCACAGATACGCAGTATTTT. Amino acid sequence: CASNKRGTDTQYF.

This chain connects TRBV7-9 to TRBJ1-1, with 10 bases lining up with TRBD1. The CDR3 has 16 amino acids. Per the germline V gene, CDR1 is SEHNR and CDR2 is FQNEAQ (reference sequence). V shed 7 bases and J 5 bases; nucleotides not matched to a gene: 13. CDR3 coding DNA: TGTGCCAGCACCCAAAGCCGGACAGGGGGTAAAACTGAAGCTTTCTTT. It yields the protein CASTQSRTGGKTEAFF.

The genes are TRBV7-2 and TRBJ2-7; a weak D match, TRBD1 (6 bases). Deletions cut 0 bases from V and 3 bases from J, with 18 bases between. Per the germline V gene, CDR1 is SGHTA and CDR2 is FQGNSA. There are 17 residues in the CDR3. CDR3 sequence (DNA): TGTGCCAGCAGCTTAGCGCGAGGCGGACAGAAAAACTACGAGCAGTACTTC. It encodes CASSLARGGQKNYEQYF. Using reference TRBV7-2 and TRBJ2-7 for the parts outside the CDR3, the full variable domain is GAGVSQSPSNKVTEKGKDVELRCDPISGHTALYWYRQSLGQGLEFLIYFQGNSAPDKSGLPSDRFSAERTGGSVSTLTIQRTQQEDSAVYLCASSLARGGQKNYEQYFGPGTRLTVT.